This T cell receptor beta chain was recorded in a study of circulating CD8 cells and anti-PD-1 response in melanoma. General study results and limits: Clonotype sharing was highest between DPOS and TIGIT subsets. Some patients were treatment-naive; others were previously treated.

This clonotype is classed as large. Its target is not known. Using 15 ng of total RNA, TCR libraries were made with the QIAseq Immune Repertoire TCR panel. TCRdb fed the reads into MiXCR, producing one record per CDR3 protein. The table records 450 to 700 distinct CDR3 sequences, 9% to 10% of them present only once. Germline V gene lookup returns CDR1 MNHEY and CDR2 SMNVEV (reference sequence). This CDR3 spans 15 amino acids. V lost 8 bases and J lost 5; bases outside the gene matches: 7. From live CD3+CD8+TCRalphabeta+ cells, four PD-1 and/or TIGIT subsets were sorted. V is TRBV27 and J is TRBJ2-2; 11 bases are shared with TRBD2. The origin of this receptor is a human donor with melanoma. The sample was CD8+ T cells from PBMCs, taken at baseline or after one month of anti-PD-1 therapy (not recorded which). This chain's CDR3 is CASSPLAGVTGELFF. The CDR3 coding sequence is TGTGCCAGCTCACCACTAGCGGGGGTTACCGGGGAGCTGTTTTTT.